This T cell receptor (beta chain) was captured by sequencing in a study of control samples from healthy donors and cancer patients. Sequencing used immunoSEQ multiplex PCR; TCRdb keeps in-frame clones, though not all of them. The sample yields fewer than 300,000 clones, roughly 82% seen once. Germline V gene lookup returns CDR1 MDHEN and CDR2 SYDVKM. The CDR3 is 15 residues long. V was cut by 5 bases and J by 0 bases, with 13 bases left in between. The receptor's source is a woman aged 60-75 years with lung cancer. J is TRBJ1-1 and V is TRBV28; D gene ambiguous. What was sequenced was PBMCs. The CDR3 region has the DNA TGTGCCAGCAGTCCATCCCCTGGCATGAACACTGAAGCTTTCTTT. This sequence encodes CASSPSPGMNTEAFF.